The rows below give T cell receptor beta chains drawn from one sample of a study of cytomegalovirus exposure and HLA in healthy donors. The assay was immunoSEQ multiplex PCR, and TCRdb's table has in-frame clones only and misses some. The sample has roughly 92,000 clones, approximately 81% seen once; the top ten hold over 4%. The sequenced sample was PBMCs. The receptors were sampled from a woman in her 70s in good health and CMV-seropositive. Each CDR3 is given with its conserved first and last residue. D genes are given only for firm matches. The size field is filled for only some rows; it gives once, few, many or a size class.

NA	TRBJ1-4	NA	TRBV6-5	CASRQGSTNEKLFF	TGTGCCAGCAGACAGGGTTCAACTAATGAAAAACTGTTTTTT
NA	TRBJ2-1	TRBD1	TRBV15	CATTRDRDYNEQFF	TGTGCCACAACACGGGACAGGGACTACAATGAGCAGTTCTTC
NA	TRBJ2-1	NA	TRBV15	CATSSDAGLFGGEQFF	TGTGCCACCAGCAGTGATGCAGGGTTATTTGGCGGTGAGCAGTTCTTC
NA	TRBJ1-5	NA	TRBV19	CASGERPYSNQPQHF	TGTGCCAGTGGCGAGAGGCCTTATAGCAATCAGCCCCAGCATTTT
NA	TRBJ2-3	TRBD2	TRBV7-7	CASSLGGGPADTQYF	TGTGCTAGCAGCTTGGGGGGAGGGCCGGCAGATACGCAGTATTTT
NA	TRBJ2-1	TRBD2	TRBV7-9	CASSPTSGSSSYNEQFF	TGTGCCAGCAGCCCTACTAGCGGGAGTAGCTCCTACAATGAGCAGTTCTTC
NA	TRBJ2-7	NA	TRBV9	CASSVAPSASSSSYEQYF	TGTGCCAGCAGCGTAGCTCCCAGTGCCTCCTCCAGCTCCTACGAGCAGTACTTC
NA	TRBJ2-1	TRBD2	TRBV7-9	CASSLYGGSSYNEQFF	TGTGCCAGCAGCCTTTACGGGGGGAGCTCCTACAATGAGCAGTTCTTC
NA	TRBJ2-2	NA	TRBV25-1	CASSHRLQGTGELFF	TGTGCCAGCAGCCACCGCCTCCAGGGCACCGGGGAGCTGTTTTTT
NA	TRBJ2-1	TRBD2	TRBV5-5	CASSLEVAGTYNEQFF	TGTGCCAGCAGCTTGGAAGTAGCGGGAACATACAATGAGCAGTTCTTC
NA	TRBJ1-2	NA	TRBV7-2	CASSFLDRNYGYTF	TGTGCCAGCAGCTTTCTCGACAGGAACTATGGCTACACCTTC
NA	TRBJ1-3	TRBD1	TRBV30	CAWSVGEGGLSGNTIYF	TGTGCCTGGAGTGTAGGGGAAGGGGGCCTCTCTGGAAACACCATATATTTT
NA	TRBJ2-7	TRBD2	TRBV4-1	CASSQELLAGGPTVRRSQYF	TGCGCCAGCAGCCAAGAATTACTAGCGGGAGGGCCGACGGTCCGCCGAAGCCAGTACTTC
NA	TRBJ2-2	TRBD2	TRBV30	CAWSGLAGNTGELFF	TGTGCCTGGAGTGGACTAGCGGGGAACACCGGGGAGCTGTTTTTT
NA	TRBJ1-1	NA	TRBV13	CASSLRGGTEAFF	TGTGCCAGCAGCTTACGGGGGGGCACTGAAGCTTTCTTT
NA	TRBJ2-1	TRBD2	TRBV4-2	CASTSVAGGPHEQFF	TGTGCCAGCACCTCCGTAGCGGGAGGGCCCCATGAGCAGTTCTTC
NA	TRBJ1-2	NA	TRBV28	CASSMTRNYGYTF	TGTGCCAGCAGTATGACAAGGAACTATGGCTACACCTTC
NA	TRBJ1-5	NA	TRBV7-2	CASSVEYSNQPQHF	TGTGCCAGCAGCGTGGAGTATAGCAATCAGCCCCAGCATTTT
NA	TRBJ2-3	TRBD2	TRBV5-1	CASSLGLAGVETQYF	TGCGCCAGCAGCTTGGGACTAGCGGGAGTCGAAACGCAGTATTTT
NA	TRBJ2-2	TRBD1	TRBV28	CASSRRTGASTGELFF	TGTGCCAGCAGCCGTCGGACAGGGGCTTCCACCGGGGAGCTGTTTTTT
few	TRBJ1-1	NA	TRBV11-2	CASSHLGAGRNTEAFF	TGTGCCAGCAGCCACCTGGGCGCCGGGAGGAACACTGAAGCTTTCTTT
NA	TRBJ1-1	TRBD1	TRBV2	CASSERPPPRTGGDAFF	TGTGCCAGCAGTGAACGTCCCCCTCCCCGCACAGGGGGAGACGCTTTCTTT
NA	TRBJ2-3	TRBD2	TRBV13	CASSSGTSGRADTQYF	TGTGCCAGCAGCTCCGGGACTAGCGGGAGAGCAGATACGCAGTATTTT
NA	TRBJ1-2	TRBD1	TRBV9	CASSVGQARGIGYTF	TGTGCCAGCAGCGTTGGACAGGCGAGAGGTATTGGCTACACCTTC
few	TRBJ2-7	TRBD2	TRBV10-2	CASTQGASGSYEQYF	TGCGCCAGCACCCAAGGGGCTAGCGGGAGTTACGAGCAGTACTTC
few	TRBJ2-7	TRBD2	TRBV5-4	CASSFLAGAISYEQYF	TGTGCCAGCAGCTTTTTAGCGGGAGCCATCTCCTACGAGCAGTACTTC
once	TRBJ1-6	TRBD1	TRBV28	CASSLGGTGGPGNSPLHF	TGTGCCAGCAGTCTCGGTGGGACAGGAGGACCGGGGAATTCACCCCTCCACTTT
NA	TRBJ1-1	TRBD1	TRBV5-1	CASSSDRGQTEAFF	TGCGCCAGCAGCTCTGACAGGGGGCAAACTGAAGCTTTCTTT
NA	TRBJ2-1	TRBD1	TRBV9	CASSEGTGNSYNEQFF	TGTGCCAGCAGCGAAGGGACAGGGAACTCCTACAATGAGCAGTTCTTC
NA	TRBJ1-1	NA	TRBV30	CAWSVGPRAEAFF	TGTGCCTGGAGTGTGGGGCCAAGGGCTGAAGCTTTCTTT
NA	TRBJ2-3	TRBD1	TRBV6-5	CASRSWTGGTDTQYF	TGTGCCAGCAGGTCGTGGACAGGGGGCACAGATACGCAGTATTTT
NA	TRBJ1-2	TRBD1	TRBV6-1	CASSDNGQGLYGYTF	TGTGCCAGCAGTGATAACGGACAGGGGTTGTATGGCTACACCTTC
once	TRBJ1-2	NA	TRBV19	CASSMGGGNGYTF	TGTGCCAGTAGTATGGGGGGTGGAAATGGCTACACCTTC
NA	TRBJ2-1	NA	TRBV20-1	CSASRNEQFF	TGCAGTGCTAGTCGGAATGAGCAGTTCTTC
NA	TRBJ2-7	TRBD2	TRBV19	CASSRLAGGEEQYF	TGTGCCAGTAGTAGGCTAGCGGGAGGCGAAGAGCAGTACTTC
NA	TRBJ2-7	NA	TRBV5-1	CASSLDLQAIRSPHEQYF	TGCGCCAGCAGCTTGGATTTACAGGCTATACGGAGTCCCCACGAGCAGTACTTC
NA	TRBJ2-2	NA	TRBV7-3	CASSFSGGELFF	TGTGCCAGCAGCTTTAGCGGCGGGGAGCTGTTTTTT
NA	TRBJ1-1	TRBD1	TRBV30	CAWTRGQLEAFF	TGTGCCTGGACCAGGGGGCAGTTGGAAGCTTTCTTT
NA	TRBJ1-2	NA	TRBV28	CATEGVNYGYTF	TGTGCCACCGAGGGCGTGAACTATGGCTACACCTTC
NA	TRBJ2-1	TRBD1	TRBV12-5	CASGMDRGSYNEQFF	TGTGCTAGTGGCATGGACAGGGGTTCCTACAATGAGCAGTTCTTC
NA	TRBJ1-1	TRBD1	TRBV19	CASTLGQGWITTRGTEAFF	TGTGCCAGTACCTTGGGACAGGGTTGGATAACGACCCGAGGGACTGAAGCTTTCTTT
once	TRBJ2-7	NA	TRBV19	CASSWEGGPNYEQYF	TGTGCCAGTAGCTGGGAAGGGGGACCCAACTACGAGCAGTACTTC
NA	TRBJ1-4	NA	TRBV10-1	CASIFTQGTNEKLFF	TGCGCCAGCATTTTTACCCAGGGAACTAATGAAAAACTGTTTTTT
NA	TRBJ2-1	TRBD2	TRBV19	CASSTLTSGLTYNEQFF	TGTGCCAGTAGTACACTTACTAGCGGTCTTACCTACAATGAGCAGTTCTTC
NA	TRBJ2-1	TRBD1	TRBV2	CASSAQFPGTGYNEQFF	TGTGCCAGCAGCGCCCAATTTCCCGGGACAGGGTACAATGAGCAGTTCTTC
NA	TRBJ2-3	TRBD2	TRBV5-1	CASSASGTSTNTQYF	TGCGCCAGCAGCGCGTCTGGGACTAGCACCAATACGCAGTATTTT
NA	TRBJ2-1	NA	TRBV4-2	CASSQDQAVGEQFF	TGTGCCAGCAGCCAAGATCAGGCTGTTGGTGAGCAGTTCTTC
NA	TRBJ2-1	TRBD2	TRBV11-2	CASSPTSGPAGGEQFF	TGTGCCAGCAGCCCGACTAGCGGTCCAGCGGGTGGTGAGCAGTTCTTC
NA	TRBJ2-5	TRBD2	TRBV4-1	CASSQVAGGPSGETQYF	TGCGCCAGCAGCCAAGTGGCGGGAGGGCCCTCGGGAGAGACCCAGTACTTC
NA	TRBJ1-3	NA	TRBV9	CASSVAPRSSGNTIYF	TGTGCCAGCAGCGTAGCCCCGAGGAGCTCTGGAAACACCATATATTTT
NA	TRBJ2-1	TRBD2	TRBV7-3	CASSSRLALYNEQFF	TGTGCCAGCAGCTCCCGACTAGCGCTCTACAATGAGCAGTTCTTC